A selection of T cell receptor beta chains follows, all from one sample in a study of blood T cell repertoires in COVID-19. The method was immunoSEQ multiplex PCR; TCRdb's version includes in-frame clones alone and lacks a portion of them. The sample yields some 200,000 clones, just over 85% seen once. Sequencing input: PBMCs or T cells enriched from blood (not recorded which). All receptors derive from a woman in her thirties or forties with acute COVID-19. CDR3s include the opening cysteine and the closing phenylalanine or tryptophan.

TRBJ2-5 TRBV4-1 CASSPLGQQETQYF
TRBJ1-4 TRBV7-3 CASSPGGGRDEKLFF
TRBJ1-1 TRBV21-1 CASSTRGGAEAFF
TRBJ1-2 TRBV3-1/TRBV3-2 CASGQASYGYTF
TRBJ1-4 TRBV4-3 CASSQDIEGVGATNEKLFF
TRBJ2-5 TRBV5-6 CASTFNQGQETQYF
TRBJ1-1 TRBV7-9 CASSLDRGLTEAFF
TRBJ2-7 TRBV5-6 CASSPRGTLYEQYF
TRBJ1-2 TRBV5-5 CASSRGVTGGNYGYTF
TRBJ1-1 TRBV7-9 CASSVRLDRAFF
TRBJ1-1 TRBV9 CASSVGGQGFEAFF
TRBJ1-2 TRBV5-1 CASNPTGSKTSGYTF
TRBJ2-7 TRBV4-3 CASSQGQYASYEQYF
TRBJ1-3 TRBV7-2 CASSPRQGNTIYF
TRBJ2-2 TRBV19 CASSGLTENTGELFF
TRBJ1-4 TRBV14 CASSQEKVPGGKLFF
TRBJ2-5 TRBV27 CASSLLAGGPQETQYF
TRBJ2-5 TRBV6-1 CASSEGTGQLRGETQYF
TRBJ1-3 TRBV7-8 CASSLWEGFGPQFGNTIYF
TRBJ1-1 TRBV11-2 CASSSPGQGAPAFF
TRBJ1-2 TRBV6-5 CASARDRGVYGYTF
TRBJ1-1 TRBV12-3/TRBV12-4 CASSPGGDEAFF
TRBJ1-1 TRBV7-8 CASSYETGTEAFF
TRBJ1-2 TRBV19 CASSIATGGVYGYTF
TRBJ2-6 TRBV18 CASSPPGVTGGANVLTF
TRBJ2-3 TRBV30 CAWSVGGGPVDTQYF
TRBJ1-5 TRBV30 CAWSTGTGQPQHF
TRBJ2-5 TRBV2 CPSTKAGGEETQYF
TRBJ1-2 TRBV7-3 CASSLSPGQPTSGYTF
TRBJ2-1 TRBV9 CASSAGLAGSNEQFF
TRBJ1-3 TRBV6-5 CASRTGSGNTIYF
TRBJ2-1 TRBV18 CASGAWGPSGEDNEQFF
TRBJ1-1 TRBV14 CASRQGFAEAFF
TRBJ1-6 TRBV5-5 CASSPPEGSYNSPLHF
TRBJ1-1 TRBV24-1 CATSEAGVTEAFF
TRBJ1-2 TRBV10-3 CAISDGPGGYGYTF
TRBJ1-1 TRBV30 CAWSTRQSFMNTEAFF
TRBJ1-2 TRBV10-3 CAIGGGGYGYTF
TRBJ2-3 TRBV5-1 CASSLEPAGLDTQYF
TRBJ2-3 TRBV28 CASSHGLAGGPPTDTQYF
TRBJ2-2 TRBV4-1 CASSQPTENTGELFF
TRBJ1-2 TRBV27 CASFGWGSYDRGGYTF
TRBJ2-3 TRBV14 CASSLFSGGALTQYF
TRBJ1-2 TRBV7-2 CASSQAQGNGYTF
TRBJ1-6 TRBV5-4 CASSFPTGDNSPLHF
TRBJ1-5 TRBV6-5 CASSPTGSSNQPQHF
TRBJ1-2 TRBV20-1 CSATENYGYTF
TRBJ1-1 TRBV13 CAYREGVNTEAFF
TRBJ1-5 TRBV27 CASSSGPGVNQPQHF
TRBJ2-1 TRBV5-1 CASSTRTGSSYNEQFF
TRBJ2-3 TRBV5-1 CASSPDRASNTDTQYF
TRBJ1-5 TRBV27 CASSMEGGWGQPQHF
TRBJ2-3 TRBV9 CASSVGTSRTDTQYF
TRBJ2-7 TRBV6-5 CASRKGSSGGYEQYF
TRBJ1-1 TRBV18 CASSLQGPNTEAFF